This T cell receptor (beta chain) was profiled in a study of HIV-infected patients and healthy controls. The CDR3 length is 17 residues. Germline-derived CDR1 and CDR2 are MNHEY and SMNVEV (reference sequence). The V segment lost 5 bases and the J segment 5 bases; nucleotides outside the gene matches: 15. MiXCR, run by TCRdb on the 5' RACE reads, gives a single entry per CDR3 protein. The sample records around 62,000 distinct CDR3 sequences, 15% to 20% being singletons. The specimen was CD4+ T cells from blood. The V gene is TRBV27, the J gene TRBJ1-5; 7 bases map to TRBD1. The TCR was taken from a human donor in good health. In DNA form, the CDR3 reads TGTGCCAGCAGTCCCCCCAATCCGGACAGGTCCGATCAGCCCCAGCATTTT. It encodes CASSPPNPDRSDQPQHF.